Presented here are 21 T cell receptor beta chains from one specimen sequenced in a study of blood T cell repertoires in COVID-19. Sequencing used immunoSEQ multiplex PCR; TCRdb keeps in-frame clones, though not all of them. The sample has some 96,000 clones; approximately 86% are singletons. Sequencing was performed on peripheral blood. The receptors originated from a man between 45 and 60 years old with acute or convalescent COVID-19.

The rearrangement links TRBV5-1 to TRBJ2-2; a possible D gene is TRBD2 (6 bases). Germline V lookup: CDR1 SGHRS, CDR2 YFSETQ. The length of the CDR3 is 17 residues. Trimming stripped 4 bases from V and 4 bases from J, with 20 bases between. The CDR3 DNA reads TGCGCCAGCAGCCCCAGTTTGTCGGGAGCGGCCACCGGGGAGCTGTTTTTT. This translates into CASSPSLSGAATGELFF.

The genes are TRBV2 and TRBJ1-6; TRBD1 might be the D (5 bases). Trimming took off 4 bases at V and 1 base at J, with 11 bases between the two ends. CDR3 length: 16 residues. Per germline, CDR1 SNHLY and CDR2 FYNNEI. The CDR3 spells CASSGHDSSYNSPLHF. Here the CDR3 DNA reads TGTGCCAGCAGTGGTCATGACAGTTCCTATAATTCACCCCTCCACTTT.

The V call is TRBV2, the J call TRBJ1-1, with 10 bases matching TRBD1. CDR3 size: 14 residues. From germline, CDR1 is SNHLY and CDR2 FYNNEI. Trimming cost V 7 bases and J 4 bases; bases outside gene matches: 6. The CDR3, as DNA: TGTGCCAGCACCCGGACAGGGGGAAGCACTGAAGCTTTCTTT. Amino acid sequence: CASTRTGGSTEAFF.

This clone occurred once. The rearrangement links TRBV4-1 to TRBJ1-1; D is uncertain. The CDR3 loop spans 16 amino acids. The V gene lost 4 bases and the J gene lost 4 bases, with 19 bases spanning the gap. Germline assignment: CDR1 MGHRA and CDR2 YSYEKL. The CDR3 coding sequence is TGCGCCAGCAGCCCCCACATAGGAATCTCGGGCACTGAAGCTTTCTTT. This sequence encodes CASSPHIGISGTEAFF.

In its sample, this clone was seen a few times. The CDR3 loop reads CASQSEYEQYF. CDR3 DNA: TGTGCCAGCCAGAGCGAGTACGAGCAGTACTTC. The V gene is TRBV19, the J gene TRBJ2-7; D gene ambiguous. The germline gives CDR1 LNHDA, CDR2 SQIVND (reference sequence). The CDR3 spans 11 residues. V was shortened by 9 bases and J by 4 bases, with 10 bases between the two germline ends.

The rearrangement uses TRBV20-1 and TRBJ1-1; maybe TRBD1 (5 bases). CDR1 and CDR2 (germline): DFQATT, SNEGSKA (reference sequence). This CDR3 has 15 residues. The germline V and J ends were trimmed by 3 bases and 0 bases, with 14 bases remaining between them. The CDR3 nucleotides are TGCAGTGCTAGTAGCGGGGCCAACATGAACACTGAAGCTTTCTTT. This codes for CSASSGANMNTEAFF.

The chain has TRBV4-2 and TRBJ1-2, with a possible D match to TRBD1 (6 bases). The CDR3 runs to 13 residues. CDR1 is LGHNA, CDR2 YNFKEQ, per germline. Deletions cut 8 bases from V and 8 bases from J, with 18 bases between. CDR3 sequence (DNA): TGTGCCAGCGGCACTGGGGGGGCGGGCGGCTACACCTTC. Protein product: CASGTGGAGGYTF.

This clone has only one observation. This chain joins TRBV3-1 (or the pseudogene TRBV3-2) and TRBJ2-1; TRBD1 is a possible D gene (6 bases). CDR3 length equals 15 residues. Germline lookup yields CDR1 LGHDT and CDR2 YNNKEL (reference sequence). Between the trimmed V and J ends, which lost 5 bases and 2 bases, there was a span of 13 bases. The CDR3 DNA follows: TGTGCCAGCAGCAAGGACGGGACAACCTACAATGAGCAGTTCTTC. It encodes CASSKDGTTYNEQFF.

The chain carries TRBV6-6 and TRBJ2-3, with TRBD1 as a possible D gene (5 bases). CDR1 is MNHNY and CDR2 is SVGAGI in the germline V gene (reference sequence). V lost 8 bases to trimming and J lost 5 bases, with 17 bases between them. There are 14 residues in the CDR3. CDR3 sequence (DNA): TGTGCCAGCCTGCGTGGGGCCCGAGGAGATACGCAGTATTTT. The encoded protein is CASLRGARGDTQYF.

The chain's CDR3 is CASSYWTSGKNIQYF. The CDR3 DNA follows: TGTGCCAGCAGTTACTGGACTAGCGGGAAAAACATTCAGTACTTC. The chain couples TRBV6-8 to TRBJ2-4; 11 bases map to TRBD2. After removal of 1 base from V and 4 bases from J, the junction contained 0 bases not matched to a gene. This CDR3 spans 15 amino acids. Germline CDR1 is MNHGY and CDR2 is SAAAGT.

This chain connects TRBV27 to TRBJ1-1; D call uncertain. Germline V gene data show CDR1 as MNHEY and CDR2 as SMNVEV (reference sequence). The CDR3 extends over 15 amino acids. The V and J ends lost 5 bases and 0 bases respectively, with 13 bases between them. The CDR3 loop is CASSREGIMNTEAFF. The CDR3 DNA follows: TGTGCCAGCAGTAGGGAGGGAATCATGAACACTGAAGCTTTCTTT.

Written as DNA, the CDR3 is TGTGCCAGCAGTGACCCGGGACAGATGAACACTGAAGCTTTCTTT. This encodes CASSDPGQMNTEAFF. The chain combines TRBV25-1 with TRBJ1-1, with 7 bases lining up with TRBD1. The germline V gene has CDR1 MGHDK and CDR2 SYGVNS. There are 15 residues in the CDR3. The V and J ends lost 3 bases and 0 bases, in that order; junction bases with no gene match: 4.

This clone came up a few times. The chain employs TRBV7-9 and TRBJ2-2; 10 bases fit TRBD1. CDR1 and CDR2 (germline): SEHNR, FQNEAQ (reference sequence). CDR3 size: 16 residues. The J segment lost 4 bases and the V segment lost 5 bases, leaving 7 bases of the junction unmatched. The CDR3 DNA follows: TGTGCCAGCAGCCCCCCGAGGACAGGGGGCACCGGGGAGCTGTTTTTT. Its protein product is CASSPPRTGGTGELFF.

The gene calls are TRBV20-1 and TRBJ1-4; D gene ambiguous. There are 11 residues in the CDR3. Trimming left V 4 bases short and J 7 bases short, with 7 bases between. CDR1 is DFQATT and CDR2 is SNEGSKA in the germline V gene (reference sequence). The CDR3 region is CSAKGGEKLFF. CDR3 DNA: TGCAGTGCTAAGGGAGGTGAAAAACTGTTTTTT.

The chain combines TRBV10-3 with TRBJ1-6; a possible D gene is TRBD1 (6 bases). The CDR3 is 15 amino acids. CDR1 and CDR2 (germline): ENHRY, SYGVKD. The germline V and J ends were trimmed by 3 bases and 1 base, with 7 bases remaining between them. As DNA, the CDR3 is TGTGCCATCAGTGAAGGACAGTCCTATAATTCACCCCTCCACTTT. It encodes CAISEGQSYNSPLHF.

The V call is TRBV29-1, the J call TRBJ2-3; possible D gene TRBD2, 5 bases. The V gene lost 1 base and the J gene lost 4 bases, with 27 bases spanning the gap. This CDR3 has 19 residues. Germline V gene sequence: CDR1 SQVTM, CDR2 ANQGSEA. The CDR3 here is CSVEGGNGVTSLDADTQYF. CDR3 DNA: TGCAGCGTTGAAGGAGGGAACGGTGTGACGTCCCTAGATGCAGATACGCAGTATTTT.

Concerning this clone itself: At the DNA level, this CDR3 is encoded by other sequences in the same sample as well. J is TRBJ2-1 and V is TRBV9, with TRBD2 matching over 8 bases. Trimming took 0 bases from V and 9 from J; bases not matched to a gene: 5. The CDR3 is made up of 14 amino acids. Germline CDR1 reads SGDLS; CDR2 reads YYNGEE. The CDR3 nucleotides read TGTGCCAGCAGCGTAGTTCTGGCGGGAGGTGAGCAGTTCTTC. Protein: CASSVVLAGGEQFF.

The V and J genes are TRBV5-8 and TRBJ1-2; D might be TRBD1 (6 bases). There are 15 residues in the CDR3. Trimming took off 4 bases at V and 1 base at J, with 14 bases between the two ends. Per the germline V gene, CDR1 is SGHTS and CDR2 is YDEGEE. The DNA for the CDR3 is TGTGCCAGCAGCCTAACAGGGCGACTTAACTATGGCTACACCTTC. This gives the protein CASSLTGRLNYGYTF.

This clone was detected only a few times. V is TRBV11-3 and J is TRBJ2-7; D might be TRBD2 (5 bases). With 2 bases removed from V and 2 bases from J, the gap between germline ends came to 10 bases. The CDR3 loop spans 14 amino acids. Germline lookup yields CDR1 SGHNT and CDR2 YENEEA. CDR3: CASSLNSAAYEQYF. Written as DNA, the CDR3 is TGTGCCAGCAGCTTAAATAGCGCCGCCTACGAGCAGTACTTC. The full variable domain, in which reference TRBV11-3 and TRBJ2-7 provide the parts outside the CDR3, is EAGVVQSPRYKIIEKKQPVAFWCNPISGHNTLYWYLQNLGQGPELLIRYENEEAVDDSQLPKDRFSAERLKGVDSTLKIQPAELGDSAVYLCASSLNSAAYEQYFGPGTRLTVT.

V is TRBV11-2 and J is TRBJ1-4; 9 bases line up with TRBD1. CDR3 size: 15 residues. J was trimmed by 7 bases and V by 4 bases; bases with no gene match: 7. Germline CDR1 and CDR2: SGHAT and FQNNGV. CDR3 in amino acids: CASSSQTGGIEKLFF. For the CDR3, the DNA is TGTGCCAGCAGCTCCCAGACAGGGGGGATTGAAAAACTGTTTTTT. The full variable domain, its missing parts supplied by reference TRBV11-2 and TRBJ1-4, is EAGVAQSPRYKIIEKRQSVAFWCNPISGHATLYWYQQILGQGPKLLIQFQNNGVVDDSQLPKDRFSAERLKGVDSTLKIQPAKLEDSAVYLCASSSQTGGIEKLFFGSGTQLSVL.

The chain employs TRBV30 and TRBJ1-2; 7 bases are shared with TRBD1. The V gene's germline CDR1 is GTSNPN and CDR2 SVGIG (reference sequence). The CDR3 is 14 residues long. The V segment lost 2 bases and the J segment 4 bases; nucleotides outside the gene matches: 7. CDR3 sequence: CAWSKQGRGYGYTF. Written as DNA, the CDR3 is TGTGCCTGGAGTAAACAGGGGCGAGGCTATGGCTACACCTTC.